Sequencing of this T cell receptor beta chain was carried out in a study of tumor and adjacent non-tumor tissue in lung cancer. Turning to the study itself: The cohort had roughly 12 adenocarcinoma, 2 squamous cell and 1 small cell patients. The patients, roughly 9 men and roughly 5 women, were about 31 to 80 with stage I to III disease.

No cell sorting was done before RNA was extracted from the tissue. The CDR3 sequence is 14 residues long. The ends lost 5 bases at V and 5 bases at J; junction bases unmatched: 2. Germline CDR1 reads SGHAT; CDR2 reads FQNNGV. This clonotype was seen ten or more times. Three rounds of nested PCR, following a modified ARM-PCR protocol, produced the TCRbeta library. TCRdb passed the multiplex PCR reads through MiXCR, listing each CDR3 protein once. The table records around 200,000 distinct CDR3 sequences, 70% to 75% of them present only once. J is TRBJ2-5 and V is TRBV11-2; TRBD2 matches at 13 bases. The clonotype was recovered from a man aged 60-69 years with non-small cell lung cancer. The sequenced material came from lung tumor tissue. The CDR3 DNA sequence: TGTGCCAGCAGCACTAGCGGGGGGGCTGAGACCCAGTACTTC. Its protein product is CASSTSGGAETQYF.